Each of the 30 T cell receptor beta chains below was sequenced from the same sample in a study of T cell changes during pregnancy in multiple sclerosis. Measured with immunoSEQ multiplex PCR; TCRdb has only the in-frame clones, and not every one. The sample holds 88,000 or so clones, 92% seen once. This material consisted of peripheral blood, taken before pregnancy. Receptor source: a female donor with multiple sclerosis, enrolled in a pregnancy study.

This rearrangement joins TRBV15 to TRBJ2-7; TRBD1 matches at 10 bases. The CDR3 loop spans 15 amino acids. Trimming removed 3 bases from V and 5 bases from J; junction bases left unmatched: 7. Germline V gene sequence: CDR1 LNHNV, CDR2 YYDKDF (reference sequence). The CDR3 coding sequence is TGTGCCACCAGCAGCCCGGGACAGGGGTACAACGAGCAGTACTTC. Its translation is CATSSPGQGYNEQYF. Complete variable domain (other parts from reference TRBV15 and TRBJ2-7): DAMVIQNPRYQVTQFGKPVTLSCSQTLNHNVMYWYQQKSSQAPKLLFHYYDKDFNNEADTPDNFQSRRPNTSFCFLDIRSPGLGDTAMYLCATSSPGQGYNEQYFGPGTRLTVT.

The J gene is TRBJ2-3, the V gene TRBV9; the D gene is possibly TRBD2 (5 bases). The germline V gene has CDR1 SGDLS and CDR2 YYNGEE. The germline V and J ends were trimmed by 4 bases and 0 bases, with 12 bases remaining between them. The CDR3 contains 15 residues. CDR3 nucleotides: TGTGCCAGCAGCACACGTACGGGAAGCACAGATACGCAGTATTTT. Its translation is CASSTRTGSTDTQYF.

The V gene is TRBV12-2, the J gene TRBJ1-1. TRBV12-2 is termed a pseudogene. The CDR3 totals 18 residues. CDR3 region: CASRLAPGFWGGNTEAFF. The CDR3 DNA reads TGTGCAAGTCGCTTAGCGCCGGGATTTTGGGGTGGCAACACTGAAGCTTTCTTT.

This rearrangement joins TRBV4-3 to TRBJ2-2, with a tentative D call TRBD1 (6 bases). V was cut by 5 bases and J by 1 base, with 11 bases left in between. CDR1 is LGHNA, CDR2 YSLEER, per germline. This CDR3 contains 15 residues. The CDR3 nucleotides are TGCGCCAGCAGCGGAACGACAGGGAACACCGGGGAGCTGTTTTTT. It translates to CASSGTTGNTGELFF.

The chain uses TRBV2 and TRBJ1-1; 12 bases agree with TRBD1. V dropped 6 bases and J dropped 5; count of bases not matched to a gene: 4. This CDR3 comprises 14 residues. CDR1 is SNHLY and CDR2 is FYNNEI in the germline V gene. CDR3 region: CASRGTGGMTEAFF. Here the CDR3 DNA reads TGTGCCAGCAGGGGGACAGGGGGCATGACTGAAGCTTTCTTT.

The chain carries TRBV4-2 and TRBJ2-7; 7 bases map to TRBD2. The V segment lost 0 bases and the J segment 3 bases; nucleotides outside the gene matches: 8. This CDR3 has 16 amino acids. Looked up from germline, CDR1 is LGHNA and CDR2 is YNFKEQ. The CDR3: CASSQDDSGRFYEQYF. CDR3 nucleotides: TGTGCCAGCAGCCAAGATGATAGCGGGCGTTTCTACGAGCAGTACTTC.

The CDR3 is CASSEALLSGPTYEQYF. The CDR3 nucleotides read TGTGCCAGCAGTGAAGCGCTTCTGAGCGGACCAACCTACGAGCAGTACTTC. This rearrangement joins TRBV2 to TRBJ2-7, with a weak D call TRBD2 (5 bases). Germline CDR1 is SNHLY and CDR2 is FYNNEI. The germline V and J ends were trimmed by 0 bases and 2 bases, with 17 bases remaining between them. This CDR3 comprises 17 residues.

The genes are TRBV28 and TRBJ2-3; 7 nucleotides line up with TRBD2. Germline assignment: CDR1 MDHEN and CDR2 SYDVKM. With 3 bases clipped from V and 4 bases from J, the junction kept 10 bases outside the gene matches. The CDR3 runs to 16 residues. CDR3 sequence reads: CASSFVTSSFADTQYF. The CDR3 region has the DNA TGTGCCAGCAGTTTCGTGACTAGCAGTTTTGCAGATACGCAGTATTTT.

The V and J genes are TRBV14 and TRBJ2-1; 8 positions agree with TRBD1. Germline CDR1 is SGHDN and CDR2 is FVKESK. The J segment lost 1 base and the V segment lost 4 bases, leaving 9 bases of the junction unmatched. The length of the CDR3 is 17 residues. For the CDR3, the DNA is TGTGCCAGCAGCCCGATCGGACAGGGAACGTCCTACAATGAGCAGTTCTTC. It encodes CASSPIGQGTSYNEQFF. Variable domain in full (rest from reference TRBV14 and TRBJ2-1): EAGVTQFPSHSVIEKGQTVTLRCDPISGHDNLYWYRRVMGKEIKFLLHFVKESKQDESGMPNNRFLAERTGGTYSTLKVQPAELEDSGVYFCASSPIGQGTSYNEQFFGPGTRLTVL.

The chain joins TRBV5-6 to TRBJ1-2, with D perhaps TRBD1 (6 bases). Trimming removed 4 bases from V and 4 bases from J, with 11 bases in between. The CDR3 consists of 13 residues. In germline, CDR1 is SGHDT, CDR2 YYEEEE. In DNA form, the CDR3 reads TGTGCCAGCAGCGCAGGGGCCCGCTATGGCTACACCTTC. Translated: CASSAGARYGYTF.

The CDR3 reads CASSVSTGGPSGANVLTF. CDR3 bases: TGTGCCAGCAGCGTCTCAACGGGAGGGCCCTCTGGGGCCAACGTCCTGACTTTC. This chain links TRBV9 with TRBJ2-6; TRBD2 matches 8 bases. CDR1 and CDR2 (germline): SGDLS, YYNGEE. V gave up 2 bases and J gave up 0 bases; unmatched junction bases: 7. The CDR3 loop spans 18 amino acids.

This chain uses TRBV5-1 with TRBJ2-5; 9 bases line up with TRBD1. Per the germline V gene, CDR1 is SGHRS and CDR2 is YFSETQ. The J segment lost 1 base and the V segment lost 0 bases, leaving 7 bases of the junction unmatched. This CDR3 contains 17 residues. For the CDR3, the DNA is TGCGCCAGCAGCTTGGCCGACAGGGGGGTAGGCCAAGAGACCCAGTACTTC. Its translation: CASSLADRGVGQETQYF.

This chain joins TRBV15 and TRBJ2-3, with D possibly being TRBD1 (6 bases). V was cut by 3 bases and J by 0 bases, with 10 bases left in between. CDR1 is LNHNV and CDR2 is YYDKDF in the germline V gene (reference sequence). The CDR3 spans 15 residues. CDR3 bases: TGTGCCACCAGCAGGGACAGTTCTAGCACAGATACGCAGTATTTT. The encoded protein is CATSRDSSSTDTQYF.

The genes are TRBV19 and TRBJ2-1; the match to TRBD2 covers 7 bases. V lost 4 bases, J lost 4 bases, and 7 bases stayed unmatched. The CDR3 contains 15 residues. Germline-derived CDR1 and CDR2 are LNHDA and SQIVND (reference sequence). The CDR3 bases are TGTGCCAGTAGTACTCCGGGACTAAGGTACAATGAGCAGTTCTTC. Protein: CASSTPGLRYNEQFF.

The rearrangement links TRBV7-2 to TRBJ2-1, with 11 bases matching TRBD2. Germline V gene sequence: CDR1 SGHTA, CDR2 FQGNSA. The CDR3 is 14 amino acids. J lost 14 bases, V lost 0 bases, and 6 bases had no gene match. The CDR3 coding sequence is TGTGCCAGCAGCTTAGCTAGCGGGAGGGCCAGGAAGTTCTTC. It is translated as CASSLASGRARKFF.

The chain has TRBV10-1 and TRBJ2-1, with TRBD2 matching 10 bases. V lost 5 bases to trimming and J lost 9 bases; unmatched junction nucleotides: 7. There are 14 residues in the CDR3. Per germline, CDR1 WNHNN and CDR2 SYGVQD (reference sequence). CDR3 region: CASSRTSGTREQFF. The CDR3 DNA is TGCGCCAGCAGTAGAACTAGCGGGACCCGTGAGCAGTTCTTC.

V gene TRBV28 combines with J gene TRBJ2-2; 9 bases match TRBD1. The trim removed 6 bases at V and 9 bases at J, leaving 8 bases unmatched. This CDR3 comprises 14 residues. In germline, CDR1 is MDHEN, CDR2 SYDVKM. CDR3 residues: CASSSDRGGWELFF. DNA for the CDR3: TGTGCCAGCAGCTCGGACAGGGGAGGCTGGGAGCTGTTTTTT. Filled out from reference TRBV28 and TRBJ2-2, the complete variable domain reads DVKVTQSSRYLVKRTGEKVFLECVQDMDHENMFWYRQDPGLGLRLIYFSYDVKMKEKGDIPEGYSVSREKKERFSLILESASTNQTSMYLCASSSDRGGWELFFGEGSRLTVL.

This clone was counted many times. The chain carries TRBV6-4 and TRBJ2-1; 8 positions agree with TRBD1. The V gene's germline CDR1 is MRHNA and CDR2 SNTAGT. Trimming took 4 bases from V and 9 from J; bases not matched to a gene: 8. This CDR3 is built from 14 residues. The DNA for the CDR3 is TGTGCCAGCAGTGTCAGGCAGGGGGCAAGTGAGCAGTTCTTC. Residues: CASSVRQGASEQFF.

The chain uses TRBV6-6 and TRBJ2-1; D gene uncertain. The germline V gene has CDR1 MNHNY and CDR2 SVGAGI (reference sequence). Deletions cut 5 bases from V and 8 bases from J, with 19 bases between. This CDR3 has 15 residues. CDR3 bases: TGTGCCAGCAGTAACCGACGTCAAGCGTACCATGAGCAGTTCTTC. Translation: CASSNRRQAYHEQFF.

The J gene is TRBJ2-2, the V gene TRBV19, with a tentative D call TRBD1 (6 bases). CDR1 and CDR2 (germline): LNHDA, SQIVND (reference sequence). The CDR3 is 17 residues long. V was clipped by 9 bases and J by 3 bases, with 23 bases between them. The CDR3 sequence is CASSQTASGVDTGELFF. DNA of the CDR3: TGTGCCAGCTCTCAGACAGCGTCAGGGGTGGACACCGGGGAGCTGTTTTTT.

The chain uses TRBV28 and TRBJ1-2; tentative D call: TRBD1 (6 bases). The germline CDR1 and CDR2 sequences are MDHEN and SYDVKM. Trimming took 2 bases from V and 4 from J, leaving 14 bases between them. The CDR3 contains 15 residues. The CDR3 sequence is CASSLVGGGRYGYTF. In nucleotides, the CDR3 is TGTGCCAGCAGTTTAGTTGGGGGGGGCCGCTATGGCTACACCTTC.

The rearrangement uses TRBV2 and TRBJ2-2; 11 nucleotides match TRBD2. Germline V gene lookup returns CDR1 SNHLY and CDR2 FYNNEI. The length of the CDR3 is 18 residues. V lost 7 bases, J lost 3 bases, and 13 bases stayed unmatched. CDR3 coding DNA: TGTGCCAGCACGGAAAAGGGCCTAGCGGGAGGCCACACCGGGGAGCTGTTTTTT. Translation: CASTEKGLAGGHTGELFF.

V is TRBV15 and J is TRBJ1-2; no definite D call. The CDR3 runs to 16 residues. Trimming removed 0 bases at V and 2 bases at J, with 13 bases between. CDR1 and CDR2 from the germline V gene are LNHNV and YYDKDF (reference sequence). This chain's CDR3 is CATSRESGALNYGYTF. The CDR3 nucleotides read TGTGCCACCAGCAGAGAAAGCGGTGCTTTAAACTATGGCTACACCTTC.

This chain uses TRBV5-6 with TRBJ2-7; D is possibly TRBD2 (5 bases). The CDR3 totals 16 residues. V lost 2 bases to trimming and J lost 3 bases, with 18 bases between them. Germline V gene sequence: CDR1 SGHDT, CDR2 YYEEEE. CDR3 sequence (DNA): TGTGCCAGCAGCTTCAGTAGCGCGGTCGACATCTACGAGCAGTACTTC. Its protein product is CASSFSSAVDIYEQYF.

This rearrangement joins TRBV5-4 to TRBJ1-5; D is unresolved. The CDR3 loop spans 15 amino acids. V lost 4 bases, J lost 0 bases, and 11 bases lay in between. CDR1 and CDR2 (germline): SGHNT, YYREEE (reference sequence). CDR3 loop: CASSIHPHSNQPQHF. DNA for the CDR3: TGTGCCAGCAGCATCCACCCACATAGCAATCAGCCCCAGCATTTT.

The CDR3 DNA sequence: TGTGCCAGTTCGCGGGGGTTAGGTCAGCCCCAGCATTTT. As protein: CASSRGLGQPQHF. This sequence joins TRBV19 and TRBJ1-5, with a possible D match to TRBD1 (5 bases). The CDR3 sequence is 13 residues long. The germline V gene has CDR1 LNHDA and CDR2 SQIVND (reference sequence). Deletions cut 8 bases from V and 6 bases from J, with 14 bases between.

This clone was seen once. The rearrangement uses TRBV13 and TRBJ2-5; TRBD2 matches at 12 bases. This CDR3 spans 16 amino acids. Germline trimming cut 5 bases from V and 5 bases from J; bases unmatched to any gene: 9. CDR1 is PRHDT and CDR2 is FYEKMQ in the germline V gene (reference sequence). CDR3: CASSPWTSGIWETQYF. For the CDR3, the DNA is TGTGCCAGCAGCCCATGGACTAGCGGGATTTGGGAGACCCAGTACTTC.

This clone was observed once. This chain connects TRBV5-4 to TRBJ2-7; 7 positions agree with TRBD2. The CDR3 contains 13 residues. The germline V gene has CDR1 SGHNT and CDR2 YYREEE (reference sequence). Trimming cost V 7 bases and J 3 bases; bases outside gene matches: 7. CDR3 DNA: TGTGCCAGCGGCGGGAGTCAGAGCTACGAGCAGTACTTC. It encodes CASGGSQSYEQYF.

This clone was picked up a small number of times. The rearrangement joins TRBV9 to TRBJ1-1, with 8 bases identical to TRBD1. The V gene's germline CDR1 is SGDLS and CDR2 YYNGEE. The CDR3 is 13 amino acids. Germline trimming cut 5 bases from V and 2 bases from J; bases unmatched to any gene: 2. CDR3 residues: CASRGQANTEAFF. CDR3 DNA sequence: TGTGCCAGCAGGGGACAGGCCAACACTGAAGCTTTCTTT.

CDR3 in DNA: TGTGCCAGCAGCTCCGGGGTAGGGGGCTCCTACGAGCAGTACTTC. This codes for CASSSGVGGSYEQYF. The V and J genes are TRBV7-2 and TRBJ2-7; TRBD1 might be the D (6 bases). Germline V lookup: CDR1 SGHTA, CDR2 FQGNSA. This CDR3 comprises 15 residues. V was clipped by 4 bases and J by 0 bases, with 13 bases between them.